These T cell receptor beta chains were read from a single sample in a study of T cells after posttransplantation cyclophosphamide. TCRdb's table, derived via immunoSEQ multiplex PCR, lists solely in-frame clones and lacks some. The profile shows about 32,000 clones, roughly 90% of them singletons. Sequenced sample: naive CD4+ T cells sorted from blood. These receptors originate from a man younger than 40 in good health and a related stem cell transplant donor. Each CDR3 is given with its conserved first and last residue. The D gene is left open where the match is weak. Size is stated for part of the rows, as once, few or many counts, or as a class when the clone is expanded.

j_gene	abundance	v_gene	d_gene	CDR3aa	CDR3nt
TRBJ2-7	-	TRBV7-3	TRBD1	CASSLKSVTGPDEQYF	TGTGCCAGCAGCTTGAAATCCGTGACAGGGCCCGACGAGCAGTACTTC
TRBJ2-7	-	TRBV5-6	-	CASSRNGYEQYF	TGTGCCAGCAGCCGCAACGGTTACGAGCAGTACTTC
TRBJ2-7	-	TRBV2	TRBD2	CASTTSGTYEQYF	TGTGCCAGCACCACTAGCGGAACCTACGAGCAGTACTTC
TRBJ1-6	-	TRBV5-1	TRBD1	CASSLEGTGNSPLHF	TGCGCCAGCAGCTTGGAGGGGACAGGGAATTCACCCCTCCACTTT
TRBJ1-4	-	TRBV18	-	CASSQNAGMINEKLFF	TGTGCCAGCTCACAGAATGCAGGGATGATTAATGAAAAACTGTTTTTT
TRBJ2-7	few	TRBV10-3	-	CAISEALEGYEQYF	TGTGCCATCAGTGAGGCCCTAGAAGGCTACGAGCAGTACTTC
TRBJ1-2	-	TRBV6-4	TRBD1	CASSGTVGMGYTF	TGTGCCAGCAGCGGGACAGTTGGGATGGGCTACACCTTC
TRBJ1-2	-	TRBV5-5	TRBD1	CASSPGQGDVYGYTF	TGTGCCAGCAGCCCTGGACAGGGGGATGTCTATGGCTACACCTTC
TRBJ2-3	-	TRBV7-3	-	CASSLIRAGRQTDTQYF	TGTGCCAGCAGCTTAATACGGGCGGGTAGGCAGACAGATACGCAGTATTTT
TRBJ2-3	-	TRBV28	TRBD2	CASSSQRGISTDTQYF	TGTGCCAGCAGTTCACAGCGGGGGATTAGCACAGATACGCAGTATTTT
TRBJ1-2	-	TRBV6-5	TRBD1	CASSLQGAYGYTF	TGTGCCAGCAGCTTACAGGGGGCCTATGGCTACACCTTC
TRBJ1-1	-	TRBV9	-	CASSVATATEAFF	TGTGCCAGCAGCGTAGCGACAGCTACTGAAGCTTTCTTT
TRBJ2-4	few	TRBV6-8	TRBD2	CASSFGRGTQNIQYF	TGTGCCAGCAGTTTTGGGCGGGGGACCCAAAACATTCAGTACTTC
TRBJ1-1	-	TRBV9	-	CASSPRTDTNTEAFF	TGTGCCAGCAGCCCAAGGACAGACACGAACACTGAAGCTTTCTTT
TRBJ1-3	few	TRBV9	TRBD1	CASSKEGQGGNTIYF	TGTGCCAGCAGCAAGGAGGGACAGGGGGGAAACACCATATATTTT
TRBJ2-3	-	TRBV5-1	TRBD2	CASSSPGLGGTDTQYF	TGCGCCAGCAGCTCTCCGGGACTAGGGGGCACAGATACGCAGTATTTT
TRBJ2-3	-	TRBV6-5	TRBD2	CASSLSGGADTQYF	TGTGCCAGCAGTCTTAGCGGGGGGGCAGATACGCAGTATTTT
TRBJ1-1	-	TRBV5-1	TRBD1	CASSFRPRGLENTEAFF	TGCGCCAGCAGCTTCCGGCCCAGGGGGCTAGAGAACACTGAAGCTTTCTTT
TRBJ1-2	-	TRBV19	TRBD1	CASSAGQGRGYTF	TGTGCCAGTAGTGCGGGACAGGGTAGGGGCTACACCTTC
TRBJ2-7	-	TRBV9	-	CASSVASSYEQYF	TGTGCCAGCAGCGTAGCCTCTTCCTACGAGCAGTACTTC
TRBJ1-6	-	TRBV28	TRBD1	CASSQGASSYNSPLHF	TGTGCCAGCAGCCAGGGGGCGAGCTCCTATAATTCACCCCTCCACTTT
TRBJ2-2	once	TRBV9	-	CASSPPTRLNTGELFF	TGTGCCAGCAGCCCTCCCACCCGGTTGAACACCGGGGAGCTGTTTTTT
TRBJ2-7	-	TRBV7-8	-	CASSLAGGYEQYF	TGTGCCAGCAGCTTAGCGGGGGGCTACGAGCAGTACTTC
TRBJ2-5	-	TRBV27	TRBD1	CASSKGQGARETQYF	TGTGCCAGCAGTAAGGGACAGGGGGCGAGAGAGACCCAGTACTTC
TRBJ1-4	once	TRBV18	-	CASSPILGHSNEKLFF	TGTGCCAGCTCACCAATTTTGGGACACTCAAATGAAAAACTGTTTTTT
TRBJ2-3	-	TRBV5-6	-	CASAPGGFTDTQYF	TGTGCCAGCGCCCCTGGGGGCTTCACAGATACGCAGTATTTT
TRBJ1-1	-	TRBV12-5	-	CASGLTPDTEAFF	TGTGCTAGTGGTTTGACACCCGACACTGAAGCTTTCTTT
TRBJ1-5	-	TRBV6-5	-	CASSRTALGQPQHF	TGTGCCAGCAGTAGGACAGCTTTGGGGCAGCCCCAGCATTTT
TRBJ2-7	-	TRBV28	TRBD1	CASLGTVPFEQYF	TGTGCCTCCCTTGGGACAGTTCCCTTTGAGCAGTACTTC
TRBJ2-3	-	TRBV28	-	CASSLLGMGATDTQYF	TGTGCCAGCAGTTTACTTGGCATGGGGGCCACAGATACGCAGTATTTT
TRBJ2-2	-	TRBV9	TRBD2	CASSPGLPGELFF	TGTGCCAGCAGCCCGGGACTACCCGGGGAGCTGTTTTTT
TRBJ2-5	-	TRBV7-2	TRBD2	CASSPGEIAGGTQYF	TGTGCCAGCAGCCCAGGGGAAATAGCGGGGGGGACCCAGTACTTC
TRBJ1-1	-	TRBV7-7	-	CASSIDRNTEAFF	TGTGCTAGCAGCATCGACAGAAACACTGAAGCTTTCTTT
TRBJ1-5	-	TRBV7-6	-	CASSLFSPGLTFSNQPQHF	TGTGCCAGCAGCTTATTCTCCCCAGGACTAACATTTAGCAATCAGCCCCAGCATTTT
TRBJ1-2	-	TRBV7-6	-	CASSLGPGRSGYTF	TGTGCCAGCAGCTTAGGTCCGGGGAGGAGTGGCTACACCTTC
TRBJ1-5	-	TRBV28	-	CATFEGNRANQPQHF	TGTGCCACCTTTGAGGGAAACAGGGCCAATCAGCCCCAGCATTTT
TRBJ1-2	-	TRBV9	-	CASSVAARDRYGYTF	TGTGCCAGCAGCGTAGCGGCCAGGGATAGATACGGCTACACCTTC
TRBJ2-6	-	TRBV5-1	-	CASTLAGANVLTF	TGCGCCAGCACCCTCGCTGGGGCCAACGTCCTGACTTTC
TRBJ1-5	-	TRBV27	TRBD1	CASSSRTGAYSNQPQHF	TGTGCCAGCAGTTCGCGGACAGGGGCGTATAGCAATCAGCCCCAGCATTTT
TRBJ1-1	-	TRBV5-1	TRBD1	CASSRQGKSEAFF	TGCGCCAGCAGCCGACAGGGGAAGTCTGAAGCTTTCTTT
TRBJ2-7	-	TRBV7-6	TRBD1	CASSLGQGAYEQYF	TGTGCCAGCAGCTTAGGGCAGGGGGCCTACGAGCAGTACTTC
TRBJ2-3	-	TRBV7-3	-	CASSLLGGTDTQYF	TGTGCCAGCAGCTTGTTAGGAGGCACAGATACGCAGTATTTT
TRBJ2-2	-	TRBV2	-	CASVYRVQDGELFF	TGTGCCAGCGTGTACAGGGTGCAGGACGGGGAGCTGTTTTTT
TRBJ2-7	-	TRBV4-3	TRBD1	CASSQRQGVAYEQYF	TGCGCCAGCAGCCAGAGACAGGGGGTCGCCTACGAGCAGTACTTC
TRBJ2-5	-	TRBV5-1	TRBD2	CASSLELRGEETQYF	TGCGCCAGCAGCTTGGAATTGCGGGGGGAAGAGACCCAGTACTTC
TRBJ2-1	-	TRBV7-9	-	CASSLTRNEQFF	TGTGCCAGCAGCTTAACACGTAATGAGCAGTTCTTC
TRBJ1-1	-	TRBV9	-	CASSVSPPGLGAYTEAFF	TGTGCCAGCAGCGTAAGCCCCCCCGGGCTGGGGGCATACACTGAAGCTTTCTTT